These 21 T cell receptor beta chains originate from one sample sequenced in a study of glioma-infiltrating T cells. Amplification of TCR alpha and beta CDR3 regions from RNA used iRepertoire nested multiplex PCR. MiXCR, applied by TCRdb to the multiplex PCR reads, yields one record per CDR3 protein. The data show roughly 190,000 distinct CDR3 sequences, 32% seen once. Sequencing was performed on glioma tissue, nonneoplastic brain tissue, or PBMCs (not recorded which). The receptors were gathered from a human donor with low-grade glioma or glioblastoma, undergoing nonglioma brain surgery, or in good health (not recorded which).

This clonotype has a count of ten or more. The chain links TRBV20-1 to TRBJ2-7; D may be TRBD1 (6 bases). CDR3 length: 12 residues. The germline CDR1 and CDR2 sequences are DFQATT and SNEGSKA (reference sequence). Between the trimmed V and J ends, which lost 5 bases and 5 bases, there was a span of 13 bases. Here the CDR3 reads CSAPEQGDEQYF. For the CDR3, the DNA is TGCAGTGCTCCTGAACAGGGAGACGAGCAGTACTTC.

For this clonotype: One end of the junction is discordant with germline, which a read error may explain. This chain joins TRBV3-1 and TRBJ1-2; 10 bases map to TRBD1. This CDR3 is 14 amino acids long. Germline CDR1 LGHDT, CDR2 YNNKEL (reference sequence). CDR3 sequence: CASSQKDRGNGYTF. For the CDR3, the DNA is TGCGCCAGCAGCCAAAAGGACAGGGGGAATGGCTACACCTTC.

For this clonotype: A much larger clone differs by one base, so this may be a read error. The chain joins TRBV3-1 to TRBJ1-2; 7 bases fit TRBD1. The CDR3 covers 15 residues. J lost 3 bases, V lost 0 bases, and 4 bases had no gene match. Germline loops: CDR1 LGHDT, CDR2 YNNKEL (reference sequence). The DNA for the CDR3 is TGTGCCAGCAGCCAAGAAAGGGGGCCCTACTATGGCTACACCTTC. Its protein product is CASSQERGPYYGYTF.

The chain joins TRBV2 to TRBJ1-3; D is ambiguous. The germline CDR1 and CDR2 sequences are SNHLY and FYNNEI. The CDR3 has 16 amino acids. Trimming removed 5 bases from V and 0 bases from J, with 14 bases in between. CDR3 in DNA: TGTGCCAGCAGTAGGATACGGGAAAGCTCTGGAAACACCATATATTTT. Translation gives CASSRIRESSGNTIYF. The full variable domain, with the rest looked up from reference TRBV2 and TRBJ1-3, is EPEVTQTPSHQVTQMGQEVILRCVPISNHLYFYWYRQILGQKVEFLVSFYNNEISEKSEIFDDQFSVERPDGSNFTLKIRSTKLEDSAMYFCASSRIRESSGNTIYFGEGSWLTVV.

This clonotype was found a few times. Given a much more abundant clone one base away, this may be a read error. V is TRBV7-9 and J is TRBJ1-6; TRBD1 matches at 8 bases. This CDR3 is built from 15 residues. Per germline, CDR1 SEHNR and CDR2 FQNEAQ (reference sequence). The ends lost 5 bases at V and 7 bases at J; junction bases unmatched: 7. The CDR3 protein is CASSLTPGGNSPLHF. The DNA of the CDR3 is TGTGCCAGCAGCCTCACGCCAGGGGGCAATTCACCCCTCCACTTT.

This clonotype was recorded many times. V usage is TRBV5-4 and J usage is TRBJ2-3, with TRBD2 matching over 9 bases. V gave up 1 base and J gave up 8 bases; unmatched junction bases: 8. CDR3 length: 15 residues. Germline V gives CDR1 SGHNT, CDR2 YYREEE (reference sequence). CDR3: CASSLPAGGPGTQYF. The DNA for the CDR3 is TGTGCCAGCAGCTTGCCAGCGGGAGGACCGGGTACGCAGTATTTT.

This clonotype was counted ten times or more. The chain is built from TRBV12-3 or TRBV12-4 and TRBJ1-1, with 7 bases fitting TRBD1. This CDR3 has 14 amino acids. The J segment lost 0 bases and the V segment lost 8 bases, leaving 6 bases of the junction unmatched. This CDR3 reads CASGTEYMNTEAFF. The CDR3 DNA reads TGTGCCAGCGGGACAGAATATATGAACACTGAAGCTTTCTTT.

At least ten counts were recorded for this clonotype. This sequence joins TRBV20-1 and TRBJ2-3; 9 bases map to TRBD2. CDR3 length: 16 residues. V shed 2 bases, J shed 3 bases, and the junction held 9 bases outside the gene matches. The germline CDR1 and CDR2 sequences are DFQATT and SNEGSKA (reference sequence). The CDR3 bases are TGCAGTGCTAGACCGTCCGCGGGAGGGCTTACAGATACGCAGTATTTT. Protein: CSARPSAGGLTDTQYF.

The chain joins TRBV20-1 to TRBJ2-1; possibly TRBD2 for D (6 bases). The CDR3 has 13 amino acids. Trimming shortened V by 1 base and J by 5 bases, and 9 bases separated the two germline ends. From germline, CDR1 is DFQATT and CDR2 SNEGSKA (reference sequence). CDR3 nucleotides: TGCAGTGCTAGAGGGGAGGTAGACAATGAGCAGTTCTTC. Amino acid sequence: CSARGEVDNEQFF.

This clonotype turned up a few times. This rearrangement joins TRBV9 to TRBJ2-6; tentatively, D is TRBD1 (6 bases). V was pared by 0 bases and J by 0 bases, with 10 bases between. CDR1 and CDR2 (germline): SGDLS, YYNGEE. This CDR3 contains 17 residues. The CDR3 DNA sequence: TGTGCCAGCAGCGTAGAAGGACAGCTCTCTGGGGCCAACGTCCTGACTTTC. Encoded protein: CASSVEGQLSGANVLTF. The full variable domain, its missing parts supplied by reference TRBV9 and TRBJ2-6, is DSGVTQTPKHLITATGQRVTLRCSPRSGDLSVYWYQQSLDQGLQFLIQYYNGEERAKGNILERFSAQQFPDLHSELNLSSLELGDSALYFCASSVEGQLSGANVLTFGAGSRLTVL.

The J gene is TRBJ2-7, the V gene TRBV14; the match to TRBD1 covers 11 bases. The CDR3 spans 14 residues. Germline assignment: CDR1 SGHDN and CDR2 FVKESK. V lost 4 bases, J lost 8 bases, and 7 bases stayed unmatched. CDR3 coding DNA: TGTGCCAGCAGCCCGCCCTGGACAGGGGGCCAGCAGTACTTC. It encodes CASSPPWTGGQQYF.

This clonotype was counted ten times or more. The genes are TRBV7-2 and TRBJ2-7; no definite D call. CDR1 is SGHTA and CDR2 is FQGNSA in the germline V gene. The ends were cut back, 2 bases at V and 2 bases at J, with 10 bases in the middle. The length of the CDR3 is 14 residues. CDR3 amino acids: CASSLSQAPYEQYF. As DNA, the CDR3 is TGTGCCAGCAGCTTATCGCAGGCCCCCTACGAGCAGTACTTC.

This clonotype has at least ten counts. This chain uses TRBV20-1 with TRBJ1-1; 7 bases align to TRBD1. The CDR3 has 12 residues. Trimming removed 6 bases from V and 2 bases from J; junction bases left unmatched: 3. The V gene's germline CDR1 is DFQATT and CDR2 SNEGSKA (reference sequence). DNA of the CDR3: TGCAGTGCCGGGACAGACAACACTGAAGCTTTCTTT. This translates into CSAGTDNTEAFF.

This clonotype has at least ten counts. CDR3 nucleotides: TGCAGTGCTAGAGTAGGGACTAGCGGTACAGATACGCAGTATTTT. Its translation is CSARVGTSGTDTQYF. The chain carries TRBV20-1 and TRBJ2-3, with TRBD2 matching over 11 bases. Germline assignment: CDR1 DFQATT and CDR2 SNEGSKA (reference sequence). V lost 1 base and J lost 3; bases outside the gene matches: 3. This CDR3 is built from 15 residues.

This clonotype was seen at least ten times. The junction departs from the called germline gene at one end, perhaps through a read error. V is TRBV7-8 and J is TRBJ1-1; D uncertain. This CDR3 is 13 amino acids long. Germline V CDR1 and CDR2: SGHVS, FQNEAQ. CDR3 sequence (DNA): TGTGCCAGCAGCTTAGGCACGAACGCTGAAGCTTTCTTT. Translation: CASSLGTNAEAFF.

This chain joins TRBV27 and TRBJ2-3; possible D gene TRBD1, 5 bases. Trimming cost V 5 bases and J 2 bases, with 14 bases left between them. This CDR3 contains 15 residues. In germline, CDR1 is MNHEY, CDR2 SMNVEV (reference sequence). In DNA form, the CDR3 reads TGTGCCAGCAGTACAGGACGGCTAAACACAGATACGCAGTATTTT. Amino acid sequence: CASSTGRLNTDTQYF.

This clonotype was detected ten times or more. The chain links TRBV4-3 to TRBJ1-2; tentative D call: TRBD1 (6 bases). The CDR3 covers 13 residues. Germline assignment: CDR1 LGHNA and CDR2 YSLEER. The V gene lost 3 bases and the J gene lost 6 bases, with 11 bases spanning the gap. CDR3 amino acids: CASSQTGVDGYTF. The CDR3 DNA reads TGCGCCAGCAGCCAGACAGGCGTGGATGGCTACACCTTC.

This clonotype was found many times. The chain is built from TRBV6-1 and TRBJ2-7, with 11 bases that match TRBD1. The CDR3 has 14 amino acids. Germline loops: CDR1 MNHNS, CDR2 SASEGT. The junction had 6 bases not matched to a gene; V was cut back by 7 bases and J by 4 bases. This CDR3 is CASTQGQGAYEQYF. The CDR3 region has the DNA TGTGCCAGCACACAAGGACAGGGGGCATACGAGCAGTACTTC.

The chain has TRBV6-5 and TRBJ1-1, with 7 bases lining up with TRBD1. Germline V lookup: CDR1 MNHEY, CDR2 SVGAGI. This CDR3 is built from 13 residues. V was pared by 2 bases and J by 11 bases, with 8 bases of the junction left unmatched. DNA for the CDR3: TGTGCCAGCAGTTACGCCGGGACAGAGGACGCTTTCTTT. As protein: CASSYAGTEDAFF.

A few counts support this clonotype. The chain links TRBV9 to TRBJ1-2; possibly TRBD1 for D (6 bases). This CDR3 has 16 amino acids. V gave up 4 bases and J gave up 4 bases, with 20 bases separating them. The germline V gene encodes CDR1 SGDLS and CDR2 YYNGEE. CDR3 loop: CASSPGQIFDPYGYTF. The DNA of the CDR3 is TGTGCCAGCAGCCCAGGACAGATCTTCGATCCCTATGGCTACACCTTC. The full variable domain, completed using reference TRBV9 and TRBJ1-2, is DSGVTQTPKHLITATGQRVTLRCSPRSGDLSVYWYQQSLDQGLQFLIQYYNGEERAKGNILERFSAQQFPDLHSELNLSSLELGDSALYFCASSPGQIFDPYGYTFGSGTRLTVV.

The chain combines TRBV9 with TRBJ2-1; D unclear. The CDR3 consists of 13 residues. The V end was cut by 2 bases, the J end by 4 bases, with 7 bases between. Germline lookup yields CDR1 SGDLS and CDR2 YYNGEE. CDR3 DNA sequence: TGTGCCAGCAGCGTCCTGAGTTACAATGAGCAGTTCTTC. Translated: CASSVLSYNEQFF.